This TCR beta chain was sequenced for a study of T cell responses to AZD1222 COVID-19 vaccine. Study-wide findings and caveats: Close to half of spike-specific TCRs reportedly recognize unmutated variant regions. The study identified only five or six AZD1222 recipients as seropositive at baseline.

Trimming took 3 bases from V and 5 from J, leaving 8 bases between them. The germline CDR1 and CDR2 sequences are MNHEY and SMNVEV (reference sequence). The CDR3 runs 12 residues. This clone has only one observation. The target antigen is unknown. This table comes from immunoSEQ multiplex PCR, and its TCRdb copy is limited to in-frame clones, with some not included. Of 150,000 or so clones in the sample, 80% to 95% are singletons; the top ten hold less than 1.5%. The chain employs TRBV27 and TRBJ2-7, with D uncertain. This receptor was taken from an adult who received the AZD1222 COVID-19 vaccine. The source material was peripheral blood, sampled 28 days after the second AZD1222 dose. The CDR3 loop is CASSLIGDEQYF. The DNA of the CDR3 is TGTGCCAGCAGTTTGATAGGTGACGAGCAGTACTTC.